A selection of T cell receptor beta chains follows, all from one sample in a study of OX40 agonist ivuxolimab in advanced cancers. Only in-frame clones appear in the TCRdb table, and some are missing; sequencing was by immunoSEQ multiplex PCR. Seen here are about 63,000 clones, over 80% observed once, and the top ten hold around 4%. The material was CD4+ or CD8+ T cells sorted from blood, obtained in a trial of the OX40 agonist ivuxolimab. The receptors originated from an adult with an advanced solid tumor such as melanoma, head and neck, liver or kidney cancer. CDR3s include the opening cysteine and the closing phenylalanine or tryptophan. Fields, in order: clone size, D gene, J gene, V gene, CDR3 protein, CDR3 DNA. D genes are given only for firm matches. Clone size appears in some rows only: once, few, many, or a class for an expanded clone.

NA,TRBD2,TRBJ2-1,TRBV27,CASSSRTSHNEQFF,TGTGCCAGCAGTTCTCGGACTAGTCACAATGAGCAGTTCTTC
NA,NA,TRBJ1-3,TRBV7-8,CASSLVAGQTGNTIYF,TGTGCCAGCAGCTTAGTGGCAGGGCAAACTGGAAACACCATATATTTT
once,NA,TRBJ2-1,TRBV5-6,CASSLGSAEQFF,TGTGCCAGCAGCTTAGGATCGGCTGAGCAGTTCTTC
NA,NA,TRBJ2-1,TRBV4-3,CASSQEGWEEQFF,TGCGCCAGCAGCCAAGAAGGCTGGGAAGAGCAGTTCTTC
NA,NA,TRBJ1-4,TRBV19,CASSIGGSATNEKLFF,TGTGCCAGTAGTATAGGCGGATCCGCAACTAATGAAAAACTGTTTTTT
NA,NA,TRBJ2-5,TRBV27,CASSPMGGQTQYF,TGTGCCAGCAGTCCCATGGGGGGGCAGACCCAGTACTTC
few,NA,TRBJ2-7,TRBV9,CASSVAPRGPPYEQYF,TGTGCCAGCAGCGTAGCCCCCCGCGGACCTCCCTACGAGCAGTACTTC
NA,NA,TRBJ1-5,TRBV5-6,CASSLIGINQPQHF,TGTGCCAGCAGCCTGATAGGGATAAATCAGCCCCAGCATTTT
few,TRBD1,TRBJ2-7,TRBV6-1,CASSEGTGGSYEQYF,TGTGCCAGCAGTGAAGGGACAGGGGGCTCCTACGAGCAGTACTTC
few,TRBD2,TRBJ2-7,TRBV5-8,CASSSVAGRDEQYF,TGTGCCAGCAGCTCCGTAGCGGGACGGGACGAGCAGTACTTC
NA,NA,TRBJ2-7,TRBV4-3,CASSQEPPLARYEQYF,TGCGCCAGCAGCCAAGAGCCCCCACTCGCTCGCTACGAGCAGTACTTC
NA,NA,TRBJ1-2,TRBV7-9,CASRSTGIDYGYTF,TGTGCCAGCCGCTCGACGGGAATTGACTATGGCTACACCTTC
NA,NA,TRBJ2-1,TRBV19,CASSIGQGLVEQFF,TGTGCCAGTAGTATAGGCCAGGGTCTCGTTGAGCAGTTCTTC
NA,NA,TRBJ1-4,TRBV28,CASSFRILEKLFF,TGTGCCAGCAGTTTCCGGATTCTTGAAAAACTGTTTTTT
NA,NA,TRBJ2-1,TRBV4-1,CASSQVTGEDEQFF,TGCGCCAGCAGCCAAGTCACGGGAGAGGATGAGCAGTTCTTC
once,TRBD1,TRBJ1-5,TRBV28,CASSHFRDRQPQHF,TGTGCCAGCAGCCACTTTCGGGACAGACAGCCCCAGCATTTT
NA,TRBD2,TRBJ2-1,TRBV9,CASSVGLAGLNEQFF,TGTGCCAGCAGCGTAGGGCTAGCGGGTCTCAATGAGCAGTTCTTC
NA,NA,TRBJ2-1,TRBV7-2,CASSLDLGHNEQFF,TGTGCCAGCAGCTTAGACCTGGGGCACAATGAGCAGTTCTTC
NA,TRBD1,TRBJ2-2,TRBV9,CASSSGGQGLVNTGELFF,TGTGCCAGCAGCTCAGGAGGACAGGGGCTGGTGAACACCGGGGAGCTGTTTTTT
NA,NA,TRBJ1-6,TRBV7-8,CASSLVWTEYSYNSPLHF,TGTGCCAGCAGCTTAGTTTGGACAGAGTACTCCTATAATTCACCCCTCCACTTT
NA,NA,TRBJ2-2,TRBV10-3,CAISETGSTGELFF,TGTGCCATCAGTGAGACGGGCAGCACCGGGGAGCTGTTTTTT
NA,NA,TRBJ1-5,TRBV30,CAWSQGQASNQPQHF,TGTGCCTGGAGCCAAGGTCAAGCGAGCAATCAGCCCCAGCATTTT